This entry concerns a single T cell receptor beta chain. The junction and the germline gene differ at one end; a read error may be behind it. The sample comes from a study of blood T cell repertoires in COVID-19. About the study: COVID-19 samples from acute and convalescent phases originated in the United States, Italy and Spain. T cells, B-cell-depleted T cells, or PBMCs provided the cDNA or gDNA that served as material.

CDR1 is MNHNS, CDR2 SASEGT, per germline. CDR3 length equals 15 residues. Original processing notes: Estimation of nucleated cell counts was performed using reference gene primer amplification. Method: immunoSEQ multiplex PCR; TCRdb's copy keeps in-frame clones and lacks some. The V and J calls and clone size come from that table; D and trimming were worked out from the DNA. Among some 220,000 clones, around four fifths were seen once, and the ten largest hold 5.1%. The specimen sequenced was peripheral blood. This clonotype was obtained from an older woman who had recovered from COVID-19. J is TRBJ1-6 and V is TRBV6-1; D is ambiguous. CDR3 nucleotide sequence: TGTGCAAGCAGTGAAGGGAGCTCCTATAATTCACCCCTCCACTTT. Protein sequence: CASSEGSSYNSPLHF.